This is a list of T cell receptor beta chains from one sample in a study of blood T cell repertoires in COVID-19. Generated by immunoSEQ multiplex PCR, the TCRdb table keeps only in-frame clones and is missing some. The table includes over 120,000 clones, about 80% detected once. The material sequenced was peripheral blood. The receptor source for this set is a woman between 55 and 75 years old with acute or convalescent COVID-19. Each CDR3 is given with its conserved first and last residue. D genes are given only for firm matches. Some rows have no size entry. The others give once, few or many, or a class for an expanded clone.

>TRBD1|NA|TRBV6-1|TRBJ1-5
TGTGCCAGCAGTGAACGGCCTCGAAATACCGACAGGGTAAGTCAGCCCCAGCATTTT
CASSERPRNTDRVSQPQHF
>TRBD1|NA|TRBV28|TRBJ1-5
TGTGCCAGCAGTTGGACAGGGAAGCATGATCAGCCCCAGCATTTT
CASSWTGKHDQPQHF
>NA|NA|TRBV19|TRBJ1-4
TGTGCCAGTAGCATTACAGGGCTTAATGAAAAACTGTTTTTT
CASSITGLNEKLFF
>NA|NA|TRBV23-1|TRBJ2-1
TGCGCCAGCAGTCAAACCCAGGACTGGTACAATGAGCAGTTCTTC
CASSQTQDWYNEQFF
>NA|NA|TRBV21-1|TRBJ2-3
TGTGCCAGCAGAAGGTTTAACAGGACAGATACGCAGTATTTT
CASRRFNRTDTQYF
>TRBD1|NA|TRBV2|TRBJ1-2
TGTGCCAGCAGTTCCGGGACAGGGAACTATGGCTACACCTTC
CASSSGTGNYGYTF
>TRBD1|NA|TRBV12-3/TRBV12-4|TRBJ1-1
TGTGCCAGCAGCTTTACAGGGGGCACTGAAGCTTTCTTT
CASSFTGGTEAFF
>NA|NA|TRBV5-1|TRBJ2-7
TGCGCCAGCAGCTTGGAAATATCCAGGGCGGAGCAGTACTTC
CASSLEISRAEQYF
>TRBD1|NA|TRBV10-3|TRBJ1-2
TGTGCCATCAGACGAGGACAGGACGTCTATGGCTACACCTTC
CAIRRGQDVYGYTF
>TRBD1|NA|TRBV18|TRBJ1-5
TGTGCCAGCTCACGAGCCGGGACAGGGGGTCAGCCCCAGCATTTT
CASSRAGTGGQPQHF
>TRBD2|NA|TRBV2|TRBJ2-5
TGTGCCAGCAGTCTAGCGGGAGGGGCCCAAGAGACCCAGTACTTC
CASSLAGGAQETQYF
>TRBD1|NA|TRBV4-1|TRBJ1-2
TGCGCCAGCAGCCCCCTGGGTGCGGGACAGGGCCCTAATGGCTACACCTTC
CASSPLGAGQGPNGYTF
>TRBD1|NA|TRBV30|TRBJ1-1
TGTGCCTGGAGACCCCTGGACAGGGAAGCTTTCTTT
CAWRPLDREAFF
>TRBD1|NA|TRBV7-2|TRBJ1-6
TGTGCCAGCATCCCGACAGGGGGGAGTTCACCCCTCCACTTT
CASIPTGGSSPLHF
>NA|NA|TRBV5-5|TRBJ1-3
TGTGCCAGCAGCTTGTTGGCCTCTGGAAACACCATATATTTT
CASSLLASGNTIYF
>TRBD2|NA|TRBV9|TRBJ2-1
TGTGCCAGCAGCGTAGGGACTAGCGGGAGCTACAATGAGCAGTTCTTC
CASSVGTSGSYNEQFF
>TRBD2|few|TRBV15|TRBJ2-7
TGTGCCACCAGGGACACAACCGGGACTAGCGATTTCTACGAGCAGTACTTC
CATRDTTGTSDFYEQYF
>TRBD2|NA|TRBV5-6|TRBJ2-1
TGTGCCAGCAGCGACGGACTAGCGGGAGGGAACCCCTACAATGAGCAGTTCTTC
CASSDGLAGGNPYNEQFF
>TRBD1|NA|TRBV6-5|TRBJ2-5
TGTGCCAGCTGGGGACAGGCTGGCGGAGAGACCCAGTACTTC
CASWGQAGGETQYF
>TRBD2|NA|TRBV7-2|TRBJ2-7
TGTGCCAGCAGCGCCGACGGACTAGCGGGAGGGTCCTACGAGCAGTACTTC
CASSADGLAGGSYEQYF
>NA|few|TRBV18|TRBJ2-7
TGTGCCAGCTCACCGGGGCAGTTCTACGAGCAGTACTTC
CASSPGQFYEQYF
>TRBD2|once|TRBV5-1|TRBJ2-1
TGCGCCAGCAGCTTGGGTGTAGCGGGAGATTTCACCGATGAGCAGTTCTTC
CASSLGVAGDFTDEQFF
>NA|NA|TRBV28|TRBJ2-7
TGTGCCAGCACCCCAGGGGGGTTTTCTGAGCAGTACTTC
CASTPGGFSEQYF
>NA|NA|TRBV28|TRBJ2-7
TGTGCCAGCAGTCAACGACTGAGTGACAGGCCCTACGAGCAGTACTTC
CASSQRLSDRPYEQYF
>TRBD2|NA|TRBV7-3|TRBJ2-1
TGTGCCAGCAGTCTCCTGGCGGGGGGGCAATTGAATGAGCAGTTCTTC
CASSLLAGGQLNEQFF
>NA|once|TRBV19|TRBJ1-2
TGCGCCAGTAGTACGAGGACACGATATGGCTACACCTTC
CASSTRTRYGYTF
>TRBD2|NA|TRBV7-8|TRBJ2-7
TGTGCCAGCAGCTTAGCGAGGCCTAGCGGGGCATCCTACGAGCAGTACTTC
CASSLARPSGASYEQYF
>NA|NA|TRBV4-3|TRBJ1-6
TGCGCCAGCAGCCAGGCCCCGTCCGCCGCAGATTCACCCCTCCACTTT
CASSQAPSAADSPLHF
>TRBD1|once|TRBV2|TRBJ2-5
TGTGCCAGCAGCCGGGACAGGGGTGCTTTTGAGACCCAGTACTTC
CASSRDRGAFETQYF
>TRBD1|NA|TRBV5-1|TRBJ1-2
TGCGCCAGCAGCTTGGGCCAGGGGGCATATGGCTACACCTTC
CASSLGQGAYGYTF
>NA|NA|TRBV7-2|TRBJ1-6
TGTGCCAGCAGCCCTAGCAGCGGGCTGGGGTCACCCCTCCACTTT
CASSPSSGLGSPLHF
>TRBD1|NA|TRBV30|TRBJ1-3
TGTGCCTGGGGGGACAGGAGCGGTGGCACCATATATTTT
CAWGDRSGGTIYF
>TRBD1|NA|TRBV24-1|TRBJ1-2
TGTGCCACCAGCGAGGGACAGAACTATGGCTACACCTTC
CATSEGQNYGYTF
>TRBD1|NA|TRBV2|TRBJ1-1
TGTGCCAGCAGCAACCAGGGACAGCTCACTGAAGCTTTCTTT
CASSNQGQLTEAFF
>NA|NA|TRBV29-1|TRBJ2-3
TGCAGCGTACGCAGGGGCACAGATACGCAGTATTTT
CSVRRGTDTQYF
>NA|once|TRBV11-3|TRBJ2-6
TGTGCCAGCAGCCCCGGGGACTTAGAGAGCCCCTGGGCCAACGTCCTGACTTTC
CASSPGDLESPWANVLTF
>TRBD2|NA|TRBV20-1|TRBJ2-1
TGCAGTGCTAGTCCTAGCGGAAAGAGATCCGAAGCCGCCTACAATGAGCAGTTCTTC
CSASPSGKRSEAAYNEQFF
>NA|NA|TRBV28|TRBJ1-2
TGTGCCAGCTACAGGTCTCCAGCTAACTATGGCTACACCTTC
CASYRSPANYGYTF
>NA|once|TRBV28|TRBJ1-4
TGTGCCAGCAGTCCCACGAATAAGCGGACAACTAATGAAAAACTGTTTTTT
CASSPTNKRTTNEKLFF
>TRBD1|NA|TRBV5-1|TRBJ1-5
TGCGCCAGCAGCCCCGGGACAGGGGTTTTCCCCGAGCATTTT
CASSPGTGVFPEHF
>TRBD1|NA|TRBV28|TRBJ1-1
TGTGCCAGCAGCTCCGACAGGGGGCTTCAAGCTTTCTTT
CASSSDRGLQAFF
>TRBD1|NA|TRBV11-2|TRBJ1-2
TGTGCCAGCAGACCAACAGGGGTCGATGGCTACACCTTC
CASRPTGVDGYTF
>NA|NA|TRBV15|TRBJ1-1
TGTGCCACCAGCAGAGTCGACAGCCTGAACACTGAAGCTTTCTTT
CATSRVDSLNTEAFF
>TRBD2|NA|TRBV13|TRBJ2-4
TGTGCCAGCAGCGGTGGACTAGCGGGAGGTTGGGGAAACATTCAGTACTTC
CASSGGLAGGWGNIQYF
>TRBD1|few|TRBV3-1/TRBV3-2|TRBJ1-4
TGTGCCAGCAGCCTAGCGGGACAGGGGAATGAAAAACTGTTTTTT
CASSLAGQGNEKLFF
>TRBD1|NA|TRBV6-5|TRBJ1-6
TGTGCCAGCAGTTACTCATTGACAGGGGATAATTCACCCCTCCACTTT
CASSYSLTGDNSPLHF
>TRBD2|NA|TRBV5-6|TRBJ2-1
TGTGCCAGCAGCTTGTTGTGGGAGGGCCTGAATGAGCAGTTCTTC
CASSLLWEGLNEQFF
>TRBD2|once|TRBV11-3|TRBJ2-7
TGTGCCAGCAGCCCATTAGCGGGAGGCTCCTACGAGCAGTACTTC
CASSPLAGGSYEQYF
>TRBD1|NA|TRBV19|TRBJ2-7
TGTGCCAGTATCACACAGGGGCGCCACAAATCCTACGAGCAGTACTTC
CASITQGRHKSYEQYF
>TRBD1|NA|TRBV25-1|TRBJ1-2
TGTGCCAGCAGCGCGGGACAGAACTATGGCTACACCTTC
CASSAGQNYGYTF
>NA|NA|TRBV28|TRBJ2-7
TGTGCCAGCAGCAGGGTAAGATTAGGGTACGAGCAGTACTTC
CASSRVRLGYEQYF
>NA|NA|TRBV18|TRBJ2-3
TGTGCCAGCTCACCCCTGGGTCGGCGGGCAGATACGCAGTATTTT
CASSPLGRRADTQYF
>TRBD2|NA|TRBV9|TRBJ2-7
TGTGCCAGCAGCGGGACTAGCGGGAGTAGCGAGCAGTACTTC
CASSGTSGSSEQYF
>TRBD2|NA|TRBV29-1|TRBJ2-7
TGCAGCGTCGTAACGCTAGCGGGAGCCGGGGAGCAGTACTTC
CSVVTLAGAGEQYF
>NA|NA|TRBV19|TRBJ1-3
TGTGCCAGTAGTACTAACGGGGGCTCTGGAAACACCATATATTTT
CASSTNGGSGNTIYF
>TRBD2|NA|TRBV27|TRBJ2-2
TGTGCCAGCAGTTCCCCCCCCACTAGCGGGAGATATACCGGGGAGCTGTTTTTT
CASSSPPTSGRYTGELFF
>TRBD1|NA|TRBV6-5|TRBJ1-1
TGTGCCAGCAAGAAAATGGCCCGGGACAGCACTGAAGCTTTCTTT
CASKKMARDSTEAFF
>NA|NA|TRBV4-1|TRBJ1-4
TGCGCCAGCAGCCAAGTTGAAGCGGCAACTAATGAAAAACTGTTTTTT
CASSQVEAATNEKLFF